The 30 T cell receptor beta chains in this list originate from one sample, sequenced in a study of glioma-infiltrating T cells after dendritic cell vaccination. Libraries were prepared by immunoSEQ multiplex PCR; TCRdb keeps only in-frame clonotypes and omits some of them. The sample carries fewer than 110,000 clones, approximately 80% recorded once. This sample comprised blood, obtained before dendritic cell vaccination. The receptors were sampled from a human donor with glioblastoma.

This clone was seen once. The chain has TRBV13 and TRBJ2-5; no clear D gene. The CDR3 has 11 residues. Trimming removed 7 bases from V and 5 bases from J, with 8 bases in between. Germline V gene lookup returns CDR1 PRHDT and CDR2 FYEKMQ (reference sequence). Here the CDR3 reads CASMAWETQYF. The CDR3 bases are TGTGCCAGCATGGCCTGGGAGACCCAGTACTTC.

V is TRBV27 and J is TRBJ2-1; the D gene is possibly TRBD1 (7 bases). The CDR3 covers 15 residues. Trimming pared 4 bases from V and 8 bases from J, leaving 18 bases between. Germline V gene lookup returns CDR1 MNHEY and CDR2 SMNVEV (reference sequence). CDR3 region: CASSSSRGEGDEQFF. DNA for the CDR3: TGTGCCAGCAGTTCCTCCAGGGGGGAAGGGGATGAGCAGTTCTTC.

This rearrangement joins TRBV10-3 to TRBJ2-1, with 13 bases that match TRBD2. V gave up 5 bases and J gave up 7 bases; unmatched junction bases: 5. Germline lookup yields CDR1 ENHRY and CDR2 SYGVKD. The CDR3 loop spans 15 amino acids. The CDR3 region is CAISPTSGGRNEQFF. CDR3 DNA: TGTGCCATCAGTCCGACTAGCGGGGGGAGAAATGAGCAGTTCTTC.

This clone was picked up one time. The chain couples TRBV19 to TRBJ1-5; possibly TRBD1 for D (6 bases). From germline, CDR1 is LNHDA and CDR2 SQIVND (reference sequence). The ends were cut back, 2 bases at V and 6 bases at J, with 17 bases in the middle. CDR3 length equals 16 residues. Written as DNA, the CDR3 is TGTGCCAGTAGTATAATCACAGGGTCTTCAGTTCAGCCCCAGCATTTT. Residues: CASSIITGSSVQPQHF. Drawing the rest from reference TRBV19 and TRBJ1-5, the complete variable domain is DGGITQSPKYLFRKEGQNVTLSCEQNLNHDAMYWYRQDPGQGLRLIYYSQIVNDFQKGDIAEGYSVSREKKESFPLTVTSAQKNPTAFYLCASSIITGSSVQPQHFGDGTRLSIL.

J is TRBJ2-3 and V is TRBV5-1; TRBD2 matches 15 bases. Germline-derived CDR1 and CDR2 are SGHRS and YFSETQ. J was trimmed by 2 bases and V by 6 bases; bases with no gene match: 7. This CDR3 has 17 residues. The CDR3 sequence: CASIPGLAGGTTDTQYF. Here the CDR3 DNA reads TGCGCCAGCATTCCCGGACTAGCGGGGGGGACCACAGATACGCAGTATTTT. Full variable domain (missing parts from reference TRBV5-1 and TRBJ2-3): KAGVTQTPRYLIKTRGQQVTLSCSPISGHRSVSWYQQTPGQGLQFLFEYFSETQRNKGNFPGRFSGRQFSNSRSEMNVSTLELGDSALYLCASIPGLAGGTTDTQYFGPGTRLTVL.

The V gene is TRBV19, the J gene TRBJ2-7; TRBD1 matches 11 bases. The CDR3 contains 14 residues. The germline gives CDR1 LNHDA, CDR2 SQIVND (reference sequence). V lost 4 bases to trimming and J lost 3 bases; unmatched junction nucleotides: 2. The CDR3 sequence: CASSTGQGVYEQYF. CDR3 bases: TGTGCCAGTAGTACGGGACAGGGGGTCTACGAGCAGTACTTC. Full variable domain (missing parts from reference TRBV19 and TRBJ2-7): DGGITQSPKYLFRKEGQNVTLSCEQNLNHDAMYWYRQDPGQGLRLIYYSQIVNDFQKGDIAEGYSVSREKKESFPLTVTSAQKNPTAFYLCASSTGQGVYEQYFGPGTRLTVT.

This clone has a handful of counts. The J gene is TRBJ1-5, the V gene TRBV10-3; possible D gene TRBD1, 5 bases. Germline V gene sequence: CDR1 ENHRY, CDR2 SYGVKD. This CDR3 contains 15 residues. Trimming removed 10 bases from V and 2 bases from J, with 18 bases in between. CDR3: CATRGTSGRNQPQHF. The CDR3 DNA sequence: TGTGCCACCCGGGGGACCTCAGGTCGCAATCAGCCCCAGCATTTT.

The CDR3 bases are TGTGCCAGTAGTATAGTGTGGGGGGGCGAGCAGTACTTC. Translation: CASSIVWGGEQYF. J is TRBJ2-5 and V is TRBV19, with 7 bases aligning to TRBD2. The closer fit of TRBJ2-7 to the DNA end suggests the J call may be wrong. This CDR3 has 13 residues. Germline V lookup: CDR1 LNHDA, CDR2 SQIVND (reference sequence).

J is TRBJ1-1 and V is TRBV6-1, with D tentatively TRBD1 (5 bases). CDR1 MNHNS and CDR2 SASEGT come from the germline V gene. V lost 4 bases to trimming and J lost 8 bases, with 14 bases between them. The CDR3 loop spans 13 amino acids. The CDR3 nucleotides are TGTGCCAGCAGTGTTCAGGGTGAACTAGAAGCTTTCTTT. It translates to CASSVQGELEAFF.

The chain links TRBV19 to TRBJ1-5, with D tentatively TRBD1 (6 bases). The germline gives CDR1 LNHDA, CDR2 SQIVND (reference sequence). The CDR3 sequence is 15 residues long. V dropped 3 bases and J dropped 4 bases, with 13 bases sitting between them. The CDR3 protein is CASSIKGERNQPQHF. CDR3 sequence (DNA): TGTGCCAGTAGTATTAAGGGGGAAAGGAATCAGCCCCAGCATTTT.

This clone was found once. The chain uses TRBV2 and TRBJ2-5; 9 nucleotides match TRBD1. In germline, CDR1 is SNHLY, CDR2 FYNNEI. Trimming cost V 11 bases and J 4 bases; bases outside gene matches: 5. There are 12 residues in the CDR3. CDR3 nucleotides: TGTGCCGGACAGACAGGGGGAGAGACCCAGTACTTC. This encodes CAGQTGGETQYF. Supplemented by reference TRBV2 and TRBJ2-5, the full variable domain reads EPEVTQTPSHQVTQMGQEVILRCVPISNHLYFYWYRQILGQKVEFLVSFYNNEISEKSEIFDDQFSVERPDGSNFTLKIRSTKLEDSAMYFCAGQTGGETQYFGPGTRLLVL.

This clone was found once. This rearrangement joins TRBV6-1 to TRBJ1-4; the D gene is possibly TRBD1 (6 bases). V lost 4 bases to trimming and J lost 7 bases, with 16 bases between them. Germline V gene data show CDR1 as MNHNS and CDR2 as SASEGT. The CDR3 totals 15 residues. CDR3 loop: CASSVIRGSSEKLFF. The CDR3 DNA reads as TGTGCCAGCAGTGTTATCAGGGGTTCCTCTGAAAAACTGTTTTTT.

The chain's CDR3 is CASSLTQGVGQPQHF. The CDR3, as DNA: TGTGCCAGCAGCCTTACTCAGGGGGTAGGTCAGCCCCAGCATTTT. This chain connects TRBV6-6 to TRBJ1-5; 7 bases map to TRBD1. Germline loops: CDR1 MNHNY, CDR2 SVGAGI (reference sequence). Germline trimming cut 6 bases from V and 6 bases from J; bases unmatched to any gene: 11. This CDR3 is 15 amino acids long.

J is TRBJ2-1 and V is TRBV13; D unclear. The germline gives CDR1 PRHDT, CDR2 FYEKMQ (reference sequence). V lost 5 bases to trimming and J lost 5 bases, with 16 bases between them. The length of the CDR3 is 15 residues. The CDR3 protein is CASSKSTPLHNEQFF. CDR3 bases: TGTGCCAGCAGCAAGTCCACCCCTCTACACAATGAGCAGTTCTTC.

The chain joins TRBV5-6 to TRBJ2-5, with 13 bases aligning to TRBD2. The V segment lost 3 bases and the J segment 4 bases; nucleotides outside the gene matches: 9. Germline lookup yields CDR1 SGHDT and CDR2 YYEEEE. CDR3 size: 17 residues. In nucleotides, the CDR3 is TGTGCCAGCAGCTCAGATACGGGACTAGCGGGGCGAGAGACCCAGTACTTC. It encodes CASSSDTGLAGRETQYF.

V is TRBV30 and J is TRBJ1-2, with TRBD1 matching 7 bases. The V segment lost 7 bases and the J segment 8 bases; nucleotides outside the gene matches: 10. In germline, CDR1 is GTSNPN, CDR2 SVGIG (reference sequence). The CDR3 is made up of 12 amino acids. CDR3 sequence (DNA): TGTGCCTTGGGTCGGGACAGAAAGGGCTACACCTTC. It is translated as CALGRDRKGYTF.

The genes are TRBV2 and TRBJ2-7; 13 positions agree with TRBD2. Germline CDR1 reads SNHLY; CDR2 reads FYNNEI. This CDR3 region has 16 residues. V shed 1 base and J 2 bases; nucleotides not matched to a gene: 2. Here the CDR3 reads CASSEVTSGGAYEQYF. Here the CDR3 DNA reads TGTGCCAGCAGTGAAGTCACTAGCGGGGGGGCCTACGAGCAGTACTTC. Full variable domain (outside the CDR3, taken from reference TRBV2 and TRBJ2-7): EPEVTQTPSHQVTQMGQEVILRCVPISNHLYFYWYRQILGQKVEFLVSFYNNEISEKSEIFDDQFSVERPDGSNFTLKIRSTKLEDSAMYFCASSEVTSGGAYEQYFGPGTRLTVT.

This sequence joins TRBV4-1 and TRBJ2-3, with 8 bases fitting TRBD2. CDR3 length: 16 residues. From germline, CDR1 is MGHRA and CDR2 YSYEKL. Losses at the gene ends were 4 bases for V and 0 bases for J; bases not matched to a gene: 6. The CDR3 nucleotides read TGCGCCAGCAGCCTGCCGGGGGGGCCCAGCACAGATACGCAGTATTTT. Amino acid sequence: CASSLPGGPSTDTQYF.

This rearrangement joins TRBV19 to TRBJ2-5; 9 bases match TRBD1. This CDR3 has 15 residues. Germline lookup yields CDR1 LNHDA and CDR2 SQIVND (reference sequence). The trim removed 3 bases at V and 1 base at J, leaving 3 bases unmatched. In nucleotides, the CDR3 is TGTGCCAGTAGTATTACAGGGGGCGGCCAAGAGACCCAGTACTTC. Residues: CASSITGGGQETQYF. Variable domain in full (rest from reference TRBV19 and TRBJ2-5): DGGITQSPKYLFRKEGQNVTLSCEQNLNHDAMYWYRQDPGQGLRLIYYSQIVNDFQKGDIAEGYSVSREKKESFPLTVTSAQKNPTAFYLCASSITGGGQETQYFGPGTRLLVL.

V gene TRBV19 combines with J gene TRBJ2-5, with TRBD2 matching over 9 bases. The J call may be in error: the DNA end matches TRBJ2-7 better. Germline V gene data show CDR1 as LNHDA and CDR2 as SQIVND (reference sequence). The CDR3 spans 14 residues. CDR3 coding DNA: TGTGCCAGTAGTATTTCTAGCGGGACCTACGAGCAGTACTTC. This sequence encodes CASSISSGTYEQYF.

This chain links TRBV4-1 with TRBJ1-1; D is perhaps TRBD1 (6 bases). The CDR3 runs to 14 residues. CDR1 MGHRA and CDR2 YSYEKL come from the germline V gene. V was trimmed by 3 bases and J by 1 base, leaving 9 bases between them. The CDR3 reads CASSQVDRNTEAFF. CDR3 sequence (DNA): TGCGCCAGCAGCCAGGTGGACAGGAACACTGAAGCTTTCTTT.

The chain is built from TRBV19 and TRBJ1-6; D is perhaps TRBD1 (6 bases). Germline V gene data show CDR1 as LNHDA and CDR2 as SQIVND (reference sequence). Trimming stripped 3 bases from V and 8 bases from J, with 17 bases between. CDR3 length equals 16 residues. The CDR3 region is CASSIHRVREDSPLHF. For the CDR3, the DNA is TGTGCCAGTAGTATCCACAGGGTCAGAGAGGATTCACCCCTCCACTTT.

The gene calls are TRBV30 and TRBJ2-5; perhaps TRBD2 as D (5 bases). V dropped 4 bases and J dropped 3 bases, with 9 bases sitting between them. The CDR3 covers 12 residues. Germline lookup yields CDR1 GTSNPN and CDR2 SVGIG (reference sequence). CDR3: CAWTGLEETQYF. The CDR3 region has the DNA TGTGCCTGGACGGGATTGGAAGAGACCCAGTACTTC. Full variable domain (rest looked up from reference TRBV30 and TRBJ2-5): SQTIHQWPATLVQPVGSPLSLECTVEGTSNPNLYWYRQAAGRGLQLLFYSVGIGQISSEVPQNLSASRPQDRQFILSSKKLLLSDSGFYLCAWTGLEETQYFGPGTRLLVL.

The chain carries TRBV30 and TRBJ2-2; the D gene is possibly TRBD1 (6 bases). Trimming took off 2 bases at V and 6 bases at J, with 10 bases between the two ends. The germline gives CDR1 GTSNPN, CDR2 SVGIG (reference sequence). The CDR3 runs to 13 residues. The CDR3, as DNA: TGTGCCTGGAGTCGACAGGTTCCCGGGGAGCTGTTTTTT. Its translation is CAWSRQVPGELFF. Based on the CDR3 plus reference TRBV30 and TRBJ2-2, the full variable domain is SQTIHQWPATLVQPVGSPLSLECTVEGTSNPNLYWYRQAAGRGLQLLFYSVGIGQISSEVPQNLSASRPQDRQFILSSKKLLLSDSGFYLCAWSRQVPGELFFGEGSRLTVL.

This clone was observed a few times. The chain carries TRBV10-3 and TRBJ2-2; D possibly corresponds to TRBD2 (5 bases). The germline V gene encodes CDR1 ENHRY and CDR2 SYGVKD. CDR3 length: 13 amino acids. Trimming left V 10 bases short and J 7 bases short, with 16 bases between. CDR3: CATQKGEIGELFF. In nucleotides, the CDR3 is TGTGCCACCCAGAAGGGAGAGATCGGGGAGCTGTTTTTT.

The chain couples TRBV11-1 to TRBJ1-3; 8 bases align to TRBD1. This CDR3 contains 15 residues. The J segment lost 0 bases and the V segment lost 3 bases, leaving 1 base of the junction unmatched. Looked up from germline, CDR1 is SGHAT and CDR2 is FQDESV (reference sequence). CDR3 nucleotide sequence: TGTGCCAGCAGCTTGGGACAGGCCTCTGGAAACACCATATATTTT. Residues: CASSLGQASGNTIYF.

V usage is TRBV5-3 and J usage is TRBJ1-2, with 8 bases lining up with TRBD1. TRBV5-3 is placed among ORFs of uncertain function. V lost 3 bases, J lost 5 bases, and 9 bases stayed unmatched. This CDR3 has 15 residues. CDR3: CARSSRPGGVYGYTF. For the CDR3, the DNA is TGTGCCAGAAGCTCTCGACCAGGGGGCGTATATGGCTACACCTTC.

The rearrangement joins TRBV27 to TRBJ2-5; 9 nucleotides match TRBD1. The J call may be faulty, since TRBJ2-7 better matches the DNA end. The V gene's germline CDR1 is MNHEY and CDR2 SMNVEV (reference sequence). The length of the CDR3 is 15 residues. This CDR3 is CASSLGTGWGGEQYF. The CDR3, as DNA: TGTGCCAGCAGTCTCGGGACAGGGTGGGGAGGCGAGCAGTACTTC.

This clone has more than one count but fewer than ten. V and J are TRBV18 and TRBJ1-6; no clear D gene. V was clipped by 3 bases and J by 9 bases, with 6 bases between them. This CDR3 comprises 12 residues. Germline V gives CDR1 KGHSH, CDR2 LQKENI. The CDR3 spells CASSPPLSPLHF. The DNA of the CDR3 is TGTGCCAGCTCACCCCCCCTTTCACCCCTCCACTTT.

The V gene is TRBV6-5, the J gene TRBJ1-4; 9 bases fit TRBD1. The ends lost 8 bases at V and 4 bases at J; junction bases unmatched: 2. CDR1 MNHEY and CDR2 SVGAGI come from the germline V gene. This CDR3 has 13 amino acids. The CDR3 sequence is CASGDRDNEKLFF. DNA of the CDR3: TGTGCCAGCGGGGACAGGGATAATGAAAAACTGTTTTTT.